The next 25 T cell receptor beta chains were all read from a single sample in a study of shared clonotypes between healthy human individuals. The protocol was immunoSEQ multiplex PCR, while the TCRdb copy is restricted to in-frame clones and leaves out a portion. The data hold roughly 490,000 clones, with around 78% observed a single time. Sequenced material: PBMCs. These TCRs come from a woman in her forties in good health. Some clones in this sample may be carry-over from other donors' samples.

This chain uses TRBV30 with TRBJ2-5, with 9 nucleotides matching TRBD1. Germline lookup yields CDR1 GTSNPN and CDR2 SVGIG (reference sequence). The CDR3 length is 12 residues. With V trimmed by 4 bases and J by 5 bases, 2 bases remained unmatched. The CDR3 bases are TGTGCCTGGACTACAGGGGGCGAGACCCAGTACTTC. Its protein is CAWTTGGETQYF.

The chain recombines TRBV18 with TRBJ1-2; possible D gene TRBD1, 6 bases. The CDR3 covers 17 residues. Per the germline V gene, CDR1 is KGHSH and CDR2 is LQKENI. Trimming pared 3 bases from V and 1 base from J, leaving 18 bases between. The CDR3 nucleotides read TGTGCCAGCTCACCCTCACAGGGTTCGACCCTTAACTATGGCTACACCTTC. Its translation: CASSPSQGSTLNYGYTF.

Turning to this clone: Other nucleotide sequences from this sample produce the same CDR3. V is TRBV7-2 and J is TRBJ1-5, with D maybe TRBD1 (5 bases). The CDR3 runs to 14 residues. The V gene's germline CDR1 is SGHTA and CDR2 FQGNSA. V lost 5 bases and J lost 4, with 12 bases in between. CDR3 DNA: TGTGCCAGCAGCCCACCGGGGGGGAATCAGCCCCAGCATTTT. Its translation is CASSPPGGNQPQHF. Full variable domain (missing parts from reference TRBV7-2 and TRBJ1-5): GAGVSQSPSNKVTEKGKDVELRCDPISGHTALYWYRQSLGQGLEFLIYFQGNSAPDKSGLPSDRFSAERTGGSVSTLTIQRTQQEDSAVYLCASSPPGGNQPQHFGDGTRLSIL.

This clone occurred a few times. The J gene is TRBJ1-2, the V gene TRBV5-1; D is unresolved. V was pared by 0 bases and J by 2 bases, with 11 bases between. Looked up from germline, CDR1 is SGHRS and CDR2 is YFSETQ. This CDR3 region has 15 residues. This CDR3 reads CASSLAVGRNYGYTF. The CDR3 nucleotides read TGCGCCAGCAGCTTGGCGGTAGGGCGAAACTATGGCTACACCTTC.

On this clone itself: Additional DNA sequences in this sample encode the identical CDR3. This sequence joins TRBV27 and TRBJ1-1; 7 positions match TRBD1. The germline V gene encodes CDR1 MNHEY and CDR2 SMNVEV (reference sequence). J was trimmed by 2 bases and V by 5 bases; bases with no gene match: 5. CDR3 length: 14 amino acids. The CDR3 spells CASSPGTANTEAFF. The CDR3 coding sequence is TGTGCCAGCAGTCCCGGGACAGCAAACACTGAAGCTTTCTTT.

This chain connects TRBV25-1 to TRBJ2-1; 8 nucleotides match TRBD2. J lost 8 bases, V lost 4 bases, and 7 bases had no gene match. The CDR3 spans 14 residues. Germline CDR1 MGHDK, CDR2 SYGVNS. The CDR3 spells CASSASGSLDEQFF. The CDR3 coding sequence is TGTGCCAGCAGTGCAAGCGGGAGTTTGGATGAGCAGTTCTTC.

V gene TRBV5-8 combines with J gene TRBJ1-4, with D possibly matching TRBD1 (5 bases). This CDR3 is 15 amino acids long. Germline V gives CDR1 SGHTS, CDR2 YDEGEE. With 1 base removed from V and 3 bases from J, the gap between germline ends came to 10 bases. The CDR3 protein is CASSLWLGANEKLFF. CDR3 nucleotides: TGTGCCAGCAGCTTGTGGTTAGGGGCTAATGAAAAACTGTTTTTT.

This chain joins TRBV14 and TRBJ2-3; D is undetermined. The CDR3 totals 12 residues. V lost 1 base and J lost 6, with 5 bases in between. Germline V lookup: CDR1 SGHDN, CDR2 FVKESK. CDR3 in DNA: TGTGCCAGCAGCCAAGTCCTGGATACGCAGTATTTT. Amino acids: CASSQVLDTQYF. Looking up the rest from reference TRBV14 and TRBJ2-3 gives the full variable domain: EAGVTQFPSHSVIEKGQTVTLRCDPISGHDNLYWYRRVMGKEIKFLLHFVKESKQDESGMPNNRFLAERTGGTYSTLKVQPAELEDSGVYFCASSQVLDTQYFGPGTRLTVL.

In DNA form, the CDR3 reads TGTGCCAGCAGTTTAGGCCCGGGACAGGGGAACATTCAGTACTTC. Translated: CASSLGPGQGNIQYF. This chain links TRBV28 with TRBJ2-4; TRBD1 aligns across 10 bases. CDR1 and CDR2 (germline): MDHEN, SYDVKM. The CDR3 has 15 amino acids. Unmatched junction bases numbered 5, after V lost 2 bases and J lost 7 bases.

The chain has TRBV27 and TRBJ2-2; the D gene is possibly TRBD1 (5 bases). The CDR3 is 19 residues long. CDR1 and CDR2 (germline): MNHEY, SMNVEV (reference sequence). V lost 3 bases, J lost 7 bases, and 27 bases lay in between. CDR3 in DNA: TGTGCCAGCAGTTTTCTAGGTTTGAGAGACAGCGACTTCCACGGGGAGCTGTTTTTT. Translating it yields CASSFLGLRDSDFHGELFF.

CDR3 DNA: TGCAGCGTCCGGGGAGTGGGAGGGCCCCTAAGCGAGCAGTACTTC. Its protein is CSVRGVGGPLSEQYF. This rearrangement joins TRBV29-1 to TRBJ2-7, with 7 bases matching TRBD2. This CDR3 is built from 15 residues. Germline V gives CDR1 SQVTM, CDR2 ANQGSEA. The V segment lost 6 bases and the J segment 6 bases; nucleotides outside the gene matches: 17.

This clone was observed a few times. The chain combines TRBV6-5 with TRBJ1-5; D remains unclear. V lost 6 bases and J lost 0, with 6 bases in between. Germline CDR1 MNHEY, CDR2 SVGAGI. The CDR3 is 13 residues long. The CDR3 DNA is TGTGCCAGCAGGGCAGATAGCAATCAGCCCCAGCATTTT. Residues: CASRADSNQPQHF.

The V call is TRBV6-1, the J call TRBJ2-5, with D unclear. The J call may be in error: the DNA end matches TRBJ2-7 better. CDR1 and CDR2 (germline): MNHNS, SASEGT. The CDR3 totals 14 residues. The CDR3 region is CASTPTWDSYEQYF. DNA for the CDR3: TGTGCCAGCACCCCGACCTGGGACTCCTACGAGCAGTACTTC.

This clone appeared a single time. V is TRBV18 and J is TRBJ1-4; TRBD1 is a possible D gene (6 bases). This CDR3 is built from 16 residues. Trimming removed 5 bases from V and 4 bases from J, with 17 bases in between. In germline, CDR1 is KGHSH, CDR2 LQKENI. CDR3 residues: CASSKKQGQINEKLFF. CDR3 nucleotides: TGTGCCAGCTCAAAAAAACAGGGACAAATTAATGAAAAACTGTTTTTT. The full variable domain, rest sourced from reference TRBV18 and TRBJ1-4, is NAGVMQNPRHLVRRRGQEARLRCSPMKGHSHVYWYRQLPEEGLKFMVYLQKENIIDESGMPKERFSAEFPKEGPSILRIQQVVRGDSAAYFCASSKKQGQINEKLFFGSGTQLSVL.

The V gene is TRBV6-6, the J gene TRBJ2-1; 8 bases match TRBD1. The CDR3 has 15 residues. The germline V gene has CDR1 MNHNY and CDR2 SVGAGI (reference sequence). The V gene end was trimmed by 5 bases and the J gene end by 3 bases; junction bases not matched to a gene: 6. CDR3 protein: CASSKQGGLYNEQFF. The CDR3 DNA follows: TGTGCCAGCAGTAAACAGGGGGGCCTCTACAATGAGCAGTTCTTC.

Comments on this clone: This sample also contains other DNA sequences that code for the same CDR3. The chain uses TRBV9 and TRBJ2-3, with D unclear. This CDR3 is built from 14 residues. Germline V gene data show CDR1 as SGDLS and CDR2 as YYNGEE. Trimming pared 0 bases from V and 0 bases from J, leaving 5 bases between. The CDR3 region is CASSVDGSTDTQYF. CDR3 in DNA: TGTGCCAGCAGCGTAGACGGTAGCACAGATACGCAGTATTTT. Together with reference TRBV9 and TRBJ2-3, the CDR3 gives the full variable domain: DSGVTQTPKHLITATGQRVTLRCSPRSGDLSVYWYQQSLDQGLQFLIQYYNGEERAKGNILERFSAQQFPDLHSELNLSSLELGDSALYFCASSVDGSTDTQYFGPGTRLTVL.

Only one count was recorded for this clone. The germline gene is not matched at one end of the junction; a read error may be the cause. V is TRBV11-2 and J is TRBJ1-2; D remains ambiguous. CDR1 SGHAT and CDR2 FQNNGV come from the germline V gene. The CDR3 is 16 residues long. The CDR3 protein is CAGSLARSGFYYGYTF. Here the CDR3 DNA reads TGTGCCGGCAGCTTAGCTCGATCGGGTTTTTACTATGGCTACACCTTC.

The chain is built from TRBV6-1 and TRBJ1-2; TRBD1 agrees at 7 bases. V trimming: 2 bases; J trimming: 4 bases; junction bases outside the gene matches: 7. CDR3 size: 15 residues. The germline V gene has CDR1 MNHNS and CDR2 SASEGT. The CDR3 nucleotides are TGTGCCAGCAGTGAAACGGTGGCAGGGGGCTATGGCTACACCTTC. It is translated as CASSETVAGGYGYTF.

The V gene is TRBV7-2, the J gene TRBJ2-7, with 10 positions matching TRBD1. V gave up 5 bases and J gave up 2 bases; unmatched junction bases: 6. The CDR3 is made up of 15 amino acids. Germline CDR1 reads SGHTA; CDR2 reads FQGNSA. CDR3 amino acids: CASSGYGTGAYEQYF. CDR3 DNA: TGTGCCAGCAGCGGGTACGGGACAGGGGCCTACGAGCAGTACTTC.

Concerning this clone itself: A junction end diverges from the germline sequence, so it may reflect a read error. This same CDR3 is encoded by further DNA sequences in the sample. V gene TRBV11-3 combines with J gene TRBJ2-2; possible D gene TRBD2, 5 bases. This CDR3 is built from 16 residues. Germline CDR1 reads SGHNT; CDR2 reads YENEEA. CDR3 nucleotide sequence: TGTGCCAGCAGCTTAGGTATGGCCCCTAACACCGGGGAGCTGTTTTTC. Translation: CASSLGMAPNTGELFF.

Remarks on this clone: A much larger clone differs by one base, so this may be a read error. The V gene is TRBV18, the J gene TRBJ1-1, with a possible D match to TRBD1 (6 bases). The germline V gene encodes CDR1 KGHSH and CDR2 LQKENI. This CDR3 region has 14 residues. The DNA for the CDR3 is TGTGCCGGCTCACCTGGCGGGGGCGTCACTGAAGCTTTCTTT. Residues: CAGSPGGGVTEAFF. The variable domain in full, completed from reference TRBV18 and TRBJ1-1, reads NAGVMQNPRHLVRRRGQEARLRCSPMKGHSHVYWYRQLPEEGLKFMVYLQKENIIDESGMPKERFSAEFPKEGPSILRIQQVVRGDSAAYFCAGSPGGGVTEAFFGQGTRLTVV.

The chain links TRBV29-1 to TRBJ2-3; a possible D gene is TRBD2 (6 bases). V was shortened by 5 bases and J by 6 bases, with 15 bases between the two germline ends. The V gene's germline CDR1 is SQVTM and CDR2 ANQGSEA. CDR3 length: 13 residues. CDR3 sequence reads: CSVMRGTADTQYF. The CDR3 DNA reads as TGCAGCGTTATGCGCGGGACCGCGGATACGCAGTATTTT.

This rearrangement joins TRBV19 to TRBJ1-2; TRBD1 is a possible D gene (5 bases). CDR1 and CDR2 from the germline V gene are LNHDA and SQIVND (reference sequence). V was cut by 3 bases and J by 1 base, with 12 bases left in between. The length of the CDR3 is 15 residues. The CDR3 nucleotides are TGTGCCAGTAGTATCGACCGGGGGGTTAACTATGGCTACACCTTC. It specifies CASSIDRGVNYGYTF.

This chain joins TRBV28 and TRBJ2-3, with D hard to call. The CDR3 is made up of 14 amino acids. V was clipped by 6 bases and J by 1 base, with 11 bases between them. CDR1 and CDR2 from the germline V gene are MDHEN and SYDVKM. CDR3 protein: CASSSRQGTDTQYF. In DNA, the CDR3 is TGTGCCAGCAGCTCCCGGCAGGGCACAGATACGCAGTATTTT.

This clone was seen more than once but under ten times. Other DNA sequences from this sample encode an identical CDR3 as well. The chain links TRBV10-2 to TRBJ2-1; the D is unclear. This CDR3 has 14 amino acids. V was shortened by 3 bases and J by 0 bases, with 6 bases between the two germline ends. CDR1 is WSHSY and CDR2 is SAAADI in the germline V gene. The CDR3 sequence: CASSELGSYNEQFF. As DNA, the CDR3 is TGCGCCAGCAGTGAACTGGGCTCCTACAATGAGCAGTTCTTC.